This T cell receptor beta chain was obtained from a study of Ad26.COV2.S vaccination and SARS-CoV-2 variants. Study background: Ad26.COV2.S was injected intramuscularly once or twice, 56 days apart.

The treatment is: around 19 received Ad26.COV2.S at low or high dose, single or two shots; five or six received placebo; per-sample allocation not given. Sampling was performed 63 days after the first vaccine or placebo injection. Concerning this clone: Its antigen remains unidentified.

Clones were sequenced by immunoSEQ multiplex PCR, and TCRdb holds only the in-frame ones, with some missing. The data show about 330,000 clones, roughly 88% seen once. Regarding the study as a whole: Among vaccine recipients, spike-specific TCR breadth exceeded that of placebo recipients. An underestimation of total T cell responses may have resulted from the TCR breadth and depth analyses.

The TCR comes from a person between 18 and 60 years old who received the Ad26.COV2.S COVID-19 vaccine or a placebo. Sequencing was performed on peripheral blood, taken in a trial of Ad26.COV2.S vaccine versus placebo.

The CDR3 nucleotides are TGTGCCAGCCACCAGAAGCGGTCTGTAGGCAATCAGCCCCAGCATTTT. Translating it yields CASHQKRSVGNQPQHF. V and J are TRBV21-1 and TRBJ1-5. TRBV21-1 is reported as a pseudogene. The CDR3 length is 16 residues.